The subject of this entry is one T cell receptor (beta chain). There are a few counts of this clonotype. Which antigen it targets is not known. No qualities accompany the bases; no much larger clone lies one base away. The data are from a study of identical twins (dated by TCRdb to the mid-2010s). Concerning the study at large: To test whether fetal clonotypes persist, the study used deep sequencing on TCR alpha and beta repertoires from monozygotic twins, unrelated adults of various ages, and cord blood. Replicate twin experiments were performed at different times using different library preparation protocols to rule out contamination. Here is what the overall study found, with its caveats: Out-of-frame TCR alpha sequences shared between twins showed an excess of low generation-probability sequences compared with coincidental sharing between unrelated individuals. Because the same donors could not be followed over many years, the conclusions relied on cross-sectional statistical analysis. Recombination models systematically underestimated out-of-frame TCR alpha sharing in monozygotic twins but agreed with sharing between unrelated individuals. Fewer insertions were carried by abundant cord blood beta clonotypes; a weaker similar trend was observed in young adult naive repertoires, while no such trend was observed in memory repertoires. Invariant T cells such as MAIT and iNKT could partly confound zero-insertion analyses, though diverse VJ usage argued against this for most clonotypes. A weaker excess of twin sharing was found in beta out-of-frame sequences because the signal-to-noise ratio was lowered by fewer shared sequences.

Library method: 5' RACE. The run used an Illumina HiSeq 2000. A universal primer binding site was added through template switching, and the final cDNA carried a unique molecular identifier so that TCR cDNA molecules could be counted accurately. Specific primers in the conserved constant-segment region were used to synthesize first-strand cDNA for TCR alpha and beta chains. To control for contamination, every cDNA library was double barcoded, receiving both a SMART-Mk sample barcode and Illumina barcodes. TruSeq adapter sequences and Illumina sample barcodes were added in two successive PCR steps. The Illumina HiSeq platform was used with custom primers to sequence TCR alpha and beta cDNA libraries. As for the original processing: MiGEC was used to process raw reads and extract unique molecular identifiers, and MiXCR was used to find CDR3 positions. Recombination models were inferred per individual with the repgenHMM and IGoR tools using an EM algorithm. The tcR package in R was used for shared clonotype analysis, with sharing normalized by the product of cloneset sizes. Out-of-frame nonproductive sequences were analyzed to study raw recombination free of thymic and clonal selection effects. TCRdb applied fastp at Q25 and MiXCR to the public reads, then kept only in-frame beta chains. Each CDR3 protein gets just one entry, which takes the most common genes and DNA from the rows behind it. These V and J calls derive from TCRdb rather than the authors' analysis. The sample profile shows roughly 290,000 distinct CDR3 sequences; roughly 8.6% of them were found once. Of the sample, over 2% falls within the top ten clones.

All donors were healthy Caucasians. The twin cohort comprised three pairs of female monozygotic twins, all aged roughly 18 to 30 years. Miltenyi CD45RO+ enrichment and human naive T-cell isolation kits were used to isolate memory (CD45RO+) and naive T cells from PBMC. The CDR3 runs 15 residues from the cysteine to the phenylalanine. The sequence is cut down to CDR3 DNA, 45 bases in frame from base 1. V was cut back by 4 bases and J by 8 bases, leaving a gap of 15 bases between them. The germline V gene provides CDR1 MDHEN and CDR2 SYDVKM. The sample also formed part of further work on yellow fever vaccine responses in identical twins. As the second paper documents: According to the authors, the vaccine-induced T cell response in identical twins seemed to be partly convergent and partly specific to each individual. The study precisely tracked vaccine-responding T cell clones in identical twins.

This clonotype was sampled from a young woman in good health. The sample comprised memory (CD45RO+) T cells sorted from blood. This specimen's cell subset or site label, per the study, means: CD45RO+ enriched T cells. Recombination linked TRBV28 to TRBJ1-6, and the D gene may be TRBD1, 5 bases matching. The CDR3 region reads CASSYVAQQDSPLHF. The nucleotide sequence is TGTGCCAGCAGTTACGTCGCACAACAGGATTCACCCCTCCACTTT.